These 21 T cell receptor beta chains were sequenced from one sample in a study of blood T cell repertoires in COVID-19. Profiled with immunoSEQ multiplex PCR; TCRdb holds only in-frame clones, not every one. Of over 250,000 clones listed, around 85% were seen once; the top ten hold approximately 9.9%. Sequenced: peripheral blood. All receptors come from a woman aged 70-85 years with acute or convalescent COVID-19.

V is TRBV5-8 and J is TRBJ2-5; TRBD2 matches 11 bases. Germline CDR1 and CDR2: SGHTS and YDEGEE. J gave up 2 bases and V 3 bases, and 9 bases lay outside the gene matches. The CDR3 extends over 17 amino acids. The CDR3 region is CASSSALAGARQETQYF. CDR3 bases: TGTGCCAGCAGCTCCGCACTAGCGGGGGCTCGGCAAGAGACCCAGTACTTC. The whole variable domain, remainder taken from reference TRBV5-8 and TRBJ2-5, is EAGVTQSPTHLIKTRGQQATLRCSPISGHTSVYWYQQALGLGLQFLLWYDEGEERNRGNFPPRFSGRQFPNYSSELNVNALELEDSALYLCASSSALAGARQETQYFGPGTRLLVL.

V and J are TRBV5-1 and TRBJ2-5; TRBD1 matches at 7 bases. V was clipped by 0 bases and J by 2 bases; unmatched bases: 1. CDR1 and CDR2 from the germline V gene are SGHRS and YFSETQ. The CDR3 is 14 amino acids. CDR3 loop: CASSLEGQQETQYF. The CDR3 DNA is TGCGCCAGCAGCTTGGAGGGACAGCAAGAGACCCAGTACTTC.

This chain joins TRBV7-9 and TRBJ2-2, with 7 bases lining up with TRBD2. Germline V gene lookup returns CDR1 SEHNR and CDR2 FQNEAQ (reference sequence). J was trimmed by 5 bases and V by 0 bases; bases with no gene match: 0. The CDR3 contains 14 residues. This chain's CDR3 is CASSLAGGTGELFF. The CDR3, as DNA: TGTGCCAGCAGCTTAGCGGGAGGGACCGGGGAGCTGTTTTTT.

The rearrangement uses TRBV5-1 and TRBJ2-3; maybe TRBD2 (6 bases). CDR1 SGHRS and CDR2 YFSETQ come from the germline V gene. With 4 bases removed from V and 2 bases from J, the gap between germline ends came to 11 bases. The CDR3 totals 14 residues. The CDR3 DNA reads TGCGCCAGCAGCGGGGGGACCTACACAGATACGCAGTATTTT. Translated, it gives CASSGGTYTDTQYF. The full variable domain, in which reference TRBV5-1 and TRBJ2-3 provide the parts outside the CDR3, is KAGVTQTPRYLIKTRGQQVTLSCSPISGHRSVSWYQQTPGQGLQFLFEYFSETQRNKGNFPGRFSGRQFSNSRSEMNVSTLELGDSALYLCASSGGTYTDTQYFGPGTRLTVL.

The V and J genes are TRBV6-5 and TRBJ1-6; D gene unclear. CDR1 MNHEY and CDR2 SVGAGI come from the germline V gene. Trimming cost V 11 bases and J 8 bases, with 13 bases left between them. This CDR3 is built from 12 residues. The CDR3 DNA is TGTGCCTCCCAGTTTCGGGATTCACCCCTCCACTTT. Protein: CASQFRDSPLHF.

CDR3 sequence (DNA): TGTGCCAGCAGCCAAGATGGGGGCAGGGAGCGGCCCCAGCATTTT. Translating gives CASSQDGGRERPQHF. The chain recombines TRBV4-2 with TRBJ1-5; a possible D gene is TRBD1 (6 bases). Germline-derived CDR1 and CDR2 are LGHNA and YNFKEQ. V dropped 0 bases and J dropped 9 bases, with 15 bases sitting between them. There are 15 residues in the CDR3.

This chain joins TRBV6-5 and TRBJ2-3; a possible D gene is TRBD1 (6 bases). The V and J ends lost 3 bases and 1 base respectively, with 14 bases between them. The CDR3 has 16 residues. Germline V gene sequence: CDR1 MNHEY, CDR2 SVGAGI. In DNA form, the CDR3 reads TGTGCCAGCAGTTATGGGTGGGACACAGGCACAGATACGCAGTATTTT. Translation: CASSYGWDTGTDTQYF.

The CDR3 DNA reads as TGTGCCAGCAGCCACATGGTCGGGAACACCATATATTTT. Encoded protein: CASSHMVGNTIYF. The chain combines TRBV5-6 with TRBJ1-3; D remains unclear. Germline assignment: CDR1 SGHDT and CDR2 YYEEEE. Between the trimmed V and J ends, which lost 4 bases and 7 bases, there was a span of 12 bases. CDR3 length: 13 residues.

The J gene is TRBJ1-1, the V gene TRBV7-9, with TRBD1 matching over 9 bases. The CDR3 totals 16 residues. Germline-derived CDR1 and CDR2 are SEHNR and FQNEAQ (reference sequence). Losses at the gene ends were 6 bases for V and 5 bases for J; bases not matched to a gene: 13. This chain's CDR3 is CASRSGQGGGWTEAFF. In DNA, the CDR3 is TGTGCCAGCAGATCGGGACAGGGCGGCGGTTGGACTGAAGCTTTCTTT. Full variable domain (missing parts from reference TRBV7-9 and TRBJ1-1): DTGVSQNPRHKITKRGQNVTFRCDPISEHNRLYWYRQTLGQGPEFLTYFQNEAQLEKSRLLSDRFSAERPKGSFSTLEIQRTEQGDSAMYLCASRSGQGGGWTEAFFGQGTRLTVV.

The J gene is TRBJ1-1, the V gene TRBV19; 7 bases align to TRBD1. The ends lost 1 base at V and 3 bases at J; junction bases unmatched: 5. CDR3 size: 15 residues. Germline loops: CDR1 LNHDA, CDR2 SQIVND (reference sequence). For the CDR3, the DNA is TGTGCCAGTAGTATAGGATCCGGGACAGACACTGAAGCTTTCTTT. Translation: CASSIGSGTDTEAFF.

The V call is TRBV2, the J call TRBJ2-5, with no clear D. Trimming left V 11 bases short and J 1 base short, with 11 bases between. Germline CDR1 SNHLY, CDR2 FYNNEI. This CDR3 spans 12 amino acids. CDR3 nucleotides: TGTGCCGGATCTAGAGGCCAAGAGACCCAGTACTTC. Translating gives CAGSRGQETQYF.

The rearrangement uses TRBV10-1 and TRBJ2-3, with 9 positions matching TRBD2. CDR1 and CDR2 (germline): WNHNN, SYGVQD (reference sequence). This CDR3 is built from 16 residues. The junction had 5 bases not matched to a gene; V was cut back by 4 bases and J by 0 bases. The CDR3 region is CASSVVLAGSTDTQYF. The CDR3 DNA reads as TGCGCCAGCAGTGTTGTGCTAGCGGGGAGCACAGATACGCAGTATTTT.

This sequence joins TRBV3-1 (or the pseudogene TRBV3-2) and TRBJ1-1, with 9 bases aligning to TRBD1. The CDR3 totals 13 residues. Germline trimming cut 6 bases from V and 11 bases from J; bases unmatched to any gene: 10. From germline, CDR1 is LGHDT and CDR2 YNNKEL (reference sequence). The CDR3 nucleotides read TGTGCCAGCAGGCCGATGGACAGGGGACTCGCTTTCTTT. Translated: CASRPMDRGLAFF.

This clone has only one observation. The CDR3, as DNA: TGTGCCAGCAGCTTGGGGCGGACAAGGTACCAAGAGACCCAGTACTTC. It translates to CASSLGRTRYQETQYF. This chain links TRBV5-4 with TRBJ2-5, with a weak D call TRBD1 (5 bases). The CDR3 is made up of 16 amino acids. Trimming removed 0 bases from V and 0 bases from J, with 12 bases in between. From germline, CDR1 is SGHNT and CDR2 YYREEE (reference sequence).

In DNA, the CDR3 is TGTGCCAGCAGGAGAGCTGGTCCTGACTACACCTTC. Its protein product is CASRRAGPDYTF. The chain combines TRBV13 with TRBJ1-2; D is ambiguous. V was cut by 6 bases and J by 10 bases, with 15 bases left in between. CDR1 is PRHDT and CDR2 is FYEKMQ in the germline V gene (reference sequence). CDR3 length: 12 residues.

This clone was found once. This chain joins TRBV7-9 and TRBJ2-2; 9 positions match TRBD1. The CDR3 runs 15 residues. CDR1 and CDR2 (germline): SEHNR, FQNEAQ (reference sequence). The trim removed 5 bases at V and 6 bases at J, leaving 7 bases unmatched. DNA of the CDR3: TGTGCCAGCAGCGGGGGACAGGGTATCGCCGGGGAGCTGTTTTTT. This sequence encodes CASSGGQGIAGELFF.

This chain connects TRBV5-3 to TRBJ1-4; D perhaps matches TRBD1 (5 bases). TRBV5-3 is an ORF; its function is uncertain. The CDR3 consists of 17 residues. Trimming took off 4 bases at V and 0 bases at J, with 16 bases between the two ends. The CDR3 DNA reads as TGTGCCAGAAGCCAATATTCAGGGCCACCAACTAATGAAAAACTGTTTTTT. As protein: CARSQYSGPPTNEKLFF.

This clone was seen a handful of times. The chain couples TRBV7-8 to TRBJ2-7; a weak D match, TRBD2 (6 bases). V lost 6 bases and J lost 4, with 13 bases in between. This CDR3 has 13 residues. Germline CDR1 reads SGHVS; CDR2 reads FQNEAQ. In DNA, the CDR3 is TGTGCCAGCAGGGATCGGAGGGGTTACGAGCAGTACTTC. Protein product: CASRDRRGYEQYF.

The chain combines TRBV5-1 with TRBJ1-3; D is perhaps TRBD1 (6 bases). Germline CDR1 and CDR2: SGHRS and YFSETQ. There are 14 residues in the CDR3. Deletions cut 4 bases from V and 2 bases from J, with 10 bases between. CDR3 DNA: TGCGCCAGCAGCCCGGGGGGCCCTGGAAACACCATATATTTT. This translates into CASSPGGPGNTIYF.

The chain employs TRBV5-6 and TRBJ2-1; D perhaps matches TRBD2 (6 bases). Trimming took 4 bases from V and 6 from J, leaving 11 bases between them. The CDR3 contains 13 residues. Germline CDR1 SGHDT, CDR2 YYEEEE. The CDR3 region is CASSRGTFNEQFF. The CDR3 DNA reads as TGTGCCAGCAGCCGTGGGACTTTCAATGAGCAGTTCTTC.

V usage is TRBV5-1 and J usage is TRBJ2-7; tentatively, D is TRBD2 (5 bases). V lost 4 bases, J lost 1 base, and 15 bases lay in between. Looked up from germline, CDR1 is SGHRS and CDR2 is YFSETQ. This CDR3 region has 15 residues. Here the CDR3 DNA reads TGCGCCAGCAGCCCCGTAGGGAGAAATTCCTACGAGCAGTACTTC. Amino acids: CASSPVGRNSYEQYF.